This T cell receptor beta chain stems from a study of blood T cell repertoires in COVID-19. Study-level background: Some COVID-19 samples were acute and others convalescent; all came from the United States, Italy and Spain. In each case, the material was cDNA or gDNA derived from T cells, B-cell-depleted T cells, or PBMCs.

V dropped 0 bases and J dropped 4; count of bases not matched to a gene: 4. The CDR3 is made up of 17 amino acids. CDR1 SGHDN and CDR2 FVKESK come from the germline V gene. As processed by the authors: Using reference gene primer amplification, nucleated cell counts were estimated. Repertoires were generated with immunoSEQ multiplex PCR, while TCRdb's copy carries only in-frame clones and drops some. That table is the source of V, J and clone size, and D and trimming were worked out from the DNA. The sample lists roughly 140,000 clones, over 75% occurring once. The chain is built from TRBV14 and TRBJ2-1, with 12 bases aligning to TRBD2. Material for sequencing was peripheral blood. The receptor was derived from a man in his 60s with active or convalescent COVID-19. CDR3 DNA sequence: TGTGCCAGCAGCCAAGACCTTCTAGCGGGAGGGTACAATGAGCAGTTCTTC. Translation: CASSQDLLAGGYNEQFF.